What follows describes a single TCR beta chain. Its cognate antigen has yet to be identified. No much larger clone exists at a distance of one base, and base qualities are not known. The germline V gene provides CDR1 MNHEY and CDR2 SVGAGI. From the cysteine through the phenylalanine, the CDR3 covers 14 amino acids. The DNA shown is the 42-base CDR3, in frame from base 1. The V end loses 0 bases and the J end loses 3 bases, and a stretch of 9 bases separates them. Using the deep immunoSEQ assay, TCR CDR3 regions were amplified from genomic DNA by multiplex PCR. Extracted genomic DNA from each cell subset was distributed evenly across all wells of several immunoSEQ 96-well plates, and each plate was treated as a replicate. For sorted subsets, roughly 200 ng of genomic DNA, equivalent to tens of thousands of T cell genomes, went into each replicate PCR. Purified libraries were measured with a Qubit 3.0 fluorometer, size-checked on a Bioanalyzer 2100, and measured again with the KAPA Library Quantification kit. Each immunoSEQ 96-well plate was sequenced on its own single-read 150-cycle Illumina NextSeq 550 flow cell. The paper's data handling went like this. Because the immunoSEQ output held only junctional sequences and lacked quality scores, the filtering could not match the filtering applied to full-length reads. Sequences were annotated with PyIR, a Python wrapper for IgBLAST v1.9, and V/J genes and CDR3 were assigned using IMGT germline references. Reads were filtered out if the reads had weak V/J assignments (E-value above 1e-6), no CDR3, stop codons, out-of-frame junctions, or ambiguous translated residues. A V3J clonotype was defined by an identical inferred V gene, J gene, and CDR3 amino acid sequence. Percentage overlap between repertoires was calculated by dividing the number of shared unique clonotypes by the size of the smaller repertoire. Three approaches were used to assess repertoire richness: RTK rarefaction, the Chao1 estimator, and Recon v2.1 estimates of unobserved clonotypes. Generation probabilities for all TCRbeta clonotypes obtained by the gDNA method from several donors were computed using OLGA. TCRdb stores this immuneACCESS table with in-frame sequences only. Part of the clones is absent; in the studies checked, under half of the shortfall reflects unresolved V genes, and no reason is known for the rest. That table supplies the V and J calls and clone size; D and trimming were determined from the DNA. In this sample the table shows roughly 1,600,000 clones, roughly 98.5% of which occur a single time. The top ten clones comprise 0.36% of the sample.

These data are taken from a study of shared clonotypes between healthy human individuals (TCRdb year 2020). In the study overall: Three men and a couple of women, aged 18 to 49 years, made up the cohort. To estimate repertoire size and how much clonotype sharing occurs between individuals, the study deeply sequenced the blood TCR repertoires of a handful of healthy adults. For each donor, CD4 naive and CD4 memory were each run on three plates, CD8 naive on two plates, and CD8 memory on one plate. Each donor's leukapheresis produced roughly between roughly 0.94 and 9.5 billion PBMCs. To increase sequencing depth and limit assay-specific biases, TCR repertoire library preparation and sequencing were carried out by different laboratories using diverse techniques.

Healthy HIV-negative adults with no recently reported acute infections or vaccinations were included as donors. Every donor was a Caucasian adult living in Nashville, Tennessee, USA. CD4+ T cells were enriched by magnetic negative selection, after which naive cells were positively selected on CD45RA and the negative fraction was taken as the memory subset. After blood collection by leukapheresis, PBMCs were isolated using Ficoll-Histopaque density gradient centrifugation and then cryopreserved in the vapor phase of liquid nitrogen. Analytical flow cytometry was used to check the purity and quantity of each magnetically sorted T cell population. Genomic DNA was isolated from every sorted fraction and measured by UV absorbance on a Nanodrop 2000c. The paper as a whole reports these results and caveats: Across a few donors, approximately 4.6% of naive CD4, 3% to 3.5% of naive CD8, around 2.1% of memory CD4, and 0.4% of memory CD8 clonotypes were shared. Higher generation probabilities were observed for clonotypes shared by all four sorted-subset donors than for non-shared clonotypes. Sampling was restricted to blood, and TCR repertoires in tissues likely differ from the TCR repertoires found in blood. Incomplete sequencing was indicated by rarefaction of sorted-subset datasets, despite the large sequencing depth. The small number of donors limited the genetic and exposure-history diversity represented. Pairwise subsampling led to the expectation that sequencing depth would affect the degree of clonotype sharing among donors. Larger estimated clonotype richness was generally found for naive subsets than for memory subsets.

This receptor was obtained from a man aged 30 to 45 in good health. The V and J segments used are TRBV6-5 and TRBJ2-7; too little of a D gene remains to name it. Sequencing used naive CD4+ T cells sorted from blood. The sample's cell subset or site label, in plain terms: CD45RA+ positively selected. The DNA is as follows: TGTGCCAGCAGTTACTCGACGGGCTACTACGAGCAGTACTTC. Its translation reads: CASSYSTGYYEQYF.